The clone carrying this TCR beta chain came up many times. The target antigen is unknown. TCRdb ran MiXCR on the PCR reads and lists one entry per CDR3 protein. The sample records approximately 550,000 distinct CDR3 sequences, less than 30% being singletons. Per the germline V gene, CDR1 is GTSNPN and CDR2 is SVGIG (reference sequence). Trimming left V 2 bases short and J 2 bases short, with 7 bases between. CDR3 length equals 12 residues. CD8+CD4-CCR7+CD45RA+ cells were sorted as naive CD8 T cells. This sample was taken from a study of molecular identifiers for immune sequencing clone quantification. Study at large: Replicate RNA from around 20,000 or 100,000 naive CD8 T cells formed five aliquots; four were sequenced.

Study-level findings and limits: Spiked Jurkat TCR RNA equivalent to one cell reportedly surfaced among about a million naive cells. The share of molecules held by clones above 20 RNA copies was over 99% in effector cells and under 1% in naive cells.

J is TRBJ2-7 and V is TRBV30; D is possibly TRBD1 (6 bases). The receptor comes from a human donor in good health. Some libraries in this study had Jurkat cell RNA spiked in. The sequenced sample was naive CD8+ T cells from blood, with Jurkat cell RNA spiked in. As for subset: FACS-sorted CD8+CD4-CCR7+CD45RA+ naive T cells. The CDR3: CAWSTGTYEQYF. In DNA, the CDR3 is TGTGCCTGGAGTACAGGGACCTACGAGCAGTACTTC.